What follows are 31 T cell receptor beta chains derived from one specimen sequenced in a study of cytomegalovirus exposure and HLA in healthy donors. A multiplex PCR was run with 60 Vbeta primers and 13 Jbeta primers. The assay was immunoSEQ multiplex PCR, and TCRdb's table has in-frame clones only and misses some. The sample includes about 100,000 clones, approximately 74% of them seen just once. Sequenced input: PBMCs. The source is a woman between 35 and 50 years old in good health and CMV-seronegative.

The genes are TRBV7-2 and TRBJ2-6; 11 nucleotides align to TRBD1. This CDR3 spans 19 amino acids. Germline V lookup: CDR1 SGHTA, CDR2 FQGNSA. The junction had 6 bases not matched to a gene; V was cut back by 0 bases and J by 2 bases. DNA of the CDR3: TGTGCCAGCAGCTTAGCCACGGGACAGGGGGTTCCTGGGGCCAACGTCCTGACTTTC. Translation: CASSLATGQGVPGANVLTF. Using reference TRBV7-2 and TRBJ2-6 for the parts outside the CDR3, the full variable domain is GAGVSQSPSNKVTEKGKDVELRCDPISGHTALYWYRQSLGQGLEFLIYFQGNSAPDKSGLPSDRFSAERTGGSVSTLTIQRTQQEDSAVYLCASSLATGQGVPGANVLTFGAGSRLTVL.

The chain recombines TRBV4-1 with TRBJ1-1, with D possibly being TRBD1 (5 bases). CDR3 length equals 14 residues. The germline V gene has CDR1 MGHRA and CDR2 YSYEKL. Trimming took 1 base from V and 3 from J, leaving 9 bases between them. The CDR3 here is CASSQVGADTEAFF. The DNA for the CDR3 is TGCGCCAGCAGCCAAGTAGGGGCGGACACTGAAGCTTTCTTT.

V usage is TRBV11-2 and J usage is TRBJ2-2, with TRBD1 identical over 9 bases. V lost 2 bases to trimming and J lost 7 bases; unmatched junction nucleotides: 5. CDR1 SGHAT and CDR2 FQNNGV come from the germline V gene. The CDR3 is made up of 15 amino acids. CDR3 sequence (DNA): TGTGCCAGCAGCTTATTACAGGGGGCTGACGGGGAGCTGTTTTTT. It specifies CASSLLQGADGELFF.

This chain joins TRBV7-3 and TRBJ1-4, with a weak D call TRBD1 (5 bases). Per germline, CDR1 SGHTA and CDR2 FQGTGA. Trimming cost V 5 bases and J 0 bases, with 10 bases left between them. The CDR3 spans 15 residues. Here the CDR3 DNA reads TGTGCCAGCAGCCCTACAGGTGCAACTAATGAAAAACTGTTTTTT. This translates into CASSPTGATNEKLFF. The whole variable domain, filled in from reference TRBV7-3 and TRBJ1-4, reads GAGVSQTPSNKVTEKGKYVELRCDPISGHTALYWYRQSLGQGPEFLIYFQGTGAADDSGLPNDRFFAVRPEGSVSTLKIQRTERGDSAVYLCASSPTGATNEKLFFGSGTQLSVL.

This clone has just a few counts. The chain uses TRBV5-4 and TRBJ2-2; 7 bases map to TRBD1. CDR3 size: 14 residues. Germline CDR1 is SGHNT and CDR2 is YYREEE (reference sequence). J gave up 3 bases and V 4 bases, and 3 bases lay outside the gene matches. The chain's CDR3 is CASSLTGYTGELFF. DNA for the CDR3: TGTGCCAGCAGCCTGACAGGGTACACCGGGGAGCTGTTTTTT.

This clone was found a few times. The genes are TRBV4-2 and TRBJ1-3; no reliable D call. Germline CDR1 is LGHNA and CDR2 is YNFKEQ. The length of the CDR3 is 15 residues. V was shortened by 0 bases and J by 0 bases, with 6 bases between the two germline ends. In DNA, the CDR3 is TGTGCCAGCAGCCAAGACAGGTTCTCTGGAAACACCATATATTTT. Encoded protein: CASSQDRFSGNTIYF.

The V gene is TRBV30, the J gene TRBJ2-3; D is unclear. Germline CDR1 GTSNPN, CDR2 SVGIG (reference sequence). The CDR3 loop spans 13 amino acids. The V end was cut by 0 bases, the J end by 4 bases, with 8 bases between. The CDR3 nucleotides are TGTGCCTGGAGTGTCATGCGCTCAGATACGCAGTATTTT. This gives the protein CAWSVMRSDTQYF.

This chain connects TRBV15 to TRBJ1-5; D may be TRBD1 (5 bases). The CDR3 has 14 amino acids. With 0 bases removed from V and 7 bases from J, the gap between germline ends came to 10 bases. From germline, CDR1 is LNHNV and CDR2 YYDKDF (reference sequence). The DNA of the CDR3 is TGTGCCACCAGCAGAGATCGTCAGGGACAGCCCCAGCATTTT. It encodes CATSRDRQGQPQHF. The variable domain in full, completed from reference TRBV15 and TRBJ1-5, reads DAMVIQNPRYQVTQFGKPVTLSCSQTLNHNVMYWYQQKSSQAPKLLFHYYDKDFNNEADTPDNFQSRRPNTSFCFLDIRSPGLGDTAMYLCATSRDRQGQPQHFGDGTRLSIL.

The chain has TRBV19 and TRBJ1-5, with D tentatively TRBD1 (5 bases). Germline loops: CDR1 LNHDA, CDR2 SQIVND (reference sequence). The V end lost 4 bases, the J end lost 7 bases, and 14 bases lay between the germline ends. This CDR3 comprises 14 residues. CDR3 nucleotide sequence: TGTGCCAGTAGTAGTGGGGAGGGGAAGCAGCCCCAGCATTTT. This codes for CASSSGEGKQPQHF.

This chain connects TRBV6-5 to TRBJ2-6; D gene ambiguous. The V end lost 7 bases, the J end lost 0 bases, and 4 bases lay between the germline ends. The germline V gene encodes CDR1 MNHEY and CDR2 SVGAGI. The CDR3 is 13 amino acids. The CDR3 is CASTYSGANVLTF. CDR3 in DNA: TGTGCCAGCACCTACTCTGGGGCCAACGTCCTGACTTTC.

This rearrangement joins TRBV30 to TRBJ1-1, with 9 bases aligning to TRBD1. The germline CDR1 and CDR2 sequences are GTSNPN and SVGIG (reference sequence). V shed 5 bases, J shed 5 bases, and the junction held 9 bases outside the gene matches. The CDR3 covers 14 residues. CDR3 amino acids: CAWDRQGGGTEAFF. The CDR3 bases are TGTGCCTGGGATCGACAGGGGGGAGGTACTGAAGCTTTCTTT.

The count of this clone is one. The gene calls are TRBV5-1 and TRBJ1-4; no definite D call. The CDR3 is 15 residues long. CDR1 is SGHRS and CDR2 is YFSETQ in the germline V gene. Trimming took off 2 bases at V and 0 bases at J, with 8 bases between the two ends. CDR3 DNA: TGCGCCAGCAGCTTCCTAGCTCCAACTAATGAAAAACTGTTTTTT. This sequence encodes CASSFLAPTNEKLFF.

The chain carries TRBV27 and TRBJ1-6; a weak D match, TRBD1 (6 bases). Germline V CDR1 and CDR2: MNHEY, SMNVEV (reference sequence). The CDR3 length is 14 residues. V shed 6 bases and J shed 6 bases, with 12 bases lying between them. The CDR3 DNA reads TGTGCCAGCAGACTACAGGGCATTAATTCACCCCTCCACTTT. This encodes CASRLQGINSPLHF.

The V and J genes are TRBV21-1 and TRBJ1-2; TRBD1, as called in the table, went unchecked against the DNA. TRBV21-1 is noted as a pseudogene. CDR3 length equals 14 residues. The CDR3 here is CASSLPGLSYGYTF. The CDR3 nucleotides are TGTGCCAGCAGCTTACCAGGTTTAAGTTATGGCTACACCTTC.

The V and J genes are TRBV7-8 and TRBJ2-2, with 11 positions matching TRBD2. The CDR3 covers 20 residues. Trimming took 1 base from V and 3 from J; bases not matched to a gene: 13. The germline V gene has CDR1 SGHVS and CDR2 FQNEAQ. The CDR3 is CASSLEPAALAGGDTGELFF. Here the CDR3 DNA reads TGTGCCAGCAGCTTAGAACCCGCCGCCCTAGCGGGGGGCGACACCGGGGAGCTGTTTTTT.

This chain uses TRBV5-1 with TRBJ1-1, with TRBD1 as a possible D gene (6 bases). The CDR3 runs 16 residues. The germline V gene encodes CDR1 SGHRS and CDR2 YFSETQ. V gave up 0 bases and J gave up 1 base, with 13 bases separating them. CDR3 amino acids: CASSLGRQEQNTEAFF. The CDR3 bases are TGCGCCAGCAGCTTGGGCCGACAGGAACAGAACACTGAAGCTTTCTTT. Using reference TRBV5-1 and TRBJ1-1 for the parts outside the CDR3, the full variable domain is KAGVTQTPRYLIKTRGQQVTLSCSPISGHRSVSWYQQTPGQGLQFLFEYFSETQRNKGNFPGRFSGRQFSNSRSEMNVSTLELGDSALYLCASSLGRQEQNTEAFFGQGTRLTVV.

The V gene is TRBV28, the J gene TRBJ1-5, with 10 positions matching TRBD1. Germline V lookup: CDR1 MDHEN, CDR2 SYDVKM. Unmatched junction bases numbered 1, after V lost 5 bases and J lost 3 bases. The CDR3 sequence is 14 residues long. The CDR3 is CASSGTGANQPQHF. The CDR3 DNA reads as TGTGCCAGCAGTGGGACAGGGGCCAATCAGCCCCAGCATTTT.

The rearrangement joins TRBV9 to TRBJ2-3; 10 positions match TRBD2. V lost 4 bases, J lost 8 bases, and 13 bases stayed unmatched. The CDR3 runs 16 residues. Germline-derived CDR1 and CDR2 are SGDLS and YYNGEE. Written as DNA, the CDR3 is TGTGCCAGCAGCCCACGTAGTCTAGCGGGAGTGAGTACGCAGTATTTT. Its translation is CASSPRSLAGVSTQYF.

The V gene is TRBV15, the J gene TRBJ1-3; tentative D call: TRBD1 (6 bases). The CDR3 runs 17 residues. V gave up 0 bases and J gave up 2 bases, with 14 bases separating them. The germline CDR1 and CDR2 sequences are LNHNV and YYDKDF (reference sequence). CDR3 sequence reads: CATSREGPQGTGNTIYF. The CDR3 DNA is TGTGCCACCAGCAGAGAGGGGCCGCAGGGGACTGGAAACACCATATATTTT.

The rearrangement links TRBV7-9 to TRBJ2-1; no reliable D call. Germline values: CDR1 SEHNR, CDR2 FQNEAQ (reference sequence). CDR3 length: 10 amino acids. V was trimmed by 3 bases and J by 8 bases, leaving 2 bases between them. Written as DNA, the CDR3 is TGTGCCAGCAGCTTCGATGAGCAGTTCTTC. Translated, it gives CASSFDEQFF.

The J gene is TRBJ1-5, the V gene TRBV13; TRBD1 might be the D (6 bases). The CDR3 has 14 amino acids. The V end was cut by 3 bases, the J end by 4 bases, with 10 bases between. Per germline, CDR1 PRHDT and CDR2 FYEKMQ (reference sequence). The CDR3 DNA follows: TGTGCCAGCAGCTTCTCACAGGGTAATCAGCCCCAGCATTTT. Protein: CASSFSQGNQPQHF.

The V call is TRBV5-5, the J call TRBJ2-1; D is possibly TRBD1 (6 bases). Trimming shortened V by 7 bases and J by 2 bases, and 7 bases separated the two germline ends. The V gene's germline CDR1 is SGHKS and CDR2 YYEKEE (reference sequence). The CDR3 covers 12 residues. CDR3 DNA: TGTGCCAGCGGGGGCCCCTACAATGAGCAGTTCTTC. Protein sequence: CASGGPYNEQFF.

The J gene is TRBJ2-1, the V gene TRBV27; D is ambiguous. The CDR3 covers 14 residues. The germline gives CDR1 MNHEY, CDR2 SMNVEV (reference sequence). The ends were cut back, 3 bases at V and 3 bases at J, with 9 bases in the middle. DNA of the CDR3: TGTGCCAGCAGTTTGTTAGCTAGCTACAATGAGCAGTTCTTC. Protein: CASSLLASYNEQFF.

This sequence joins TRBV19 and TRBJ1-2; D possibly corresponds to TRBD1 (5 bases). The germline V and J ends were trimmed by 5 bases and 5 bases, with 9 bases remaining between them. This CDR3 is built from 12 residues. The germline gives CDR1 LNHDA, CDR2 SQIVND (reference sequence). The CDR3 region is CASSWAGYGYTF. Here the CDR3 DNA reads TGTGCCAGTAGTTGGGCAGGGTATGGCTACACCTTC.

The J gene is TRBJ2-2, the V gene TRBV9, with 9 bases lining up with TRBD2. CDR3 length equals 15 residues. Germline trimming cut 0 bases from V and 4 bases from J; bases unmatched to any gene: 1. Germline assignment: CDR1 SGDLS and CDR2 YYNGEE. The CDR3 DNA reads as TGTGCCAGCAGCGTAGCTAGCGGGGCCACCGGGGAGCTGTTTTTT. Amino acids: CASSVASGATGELFF.

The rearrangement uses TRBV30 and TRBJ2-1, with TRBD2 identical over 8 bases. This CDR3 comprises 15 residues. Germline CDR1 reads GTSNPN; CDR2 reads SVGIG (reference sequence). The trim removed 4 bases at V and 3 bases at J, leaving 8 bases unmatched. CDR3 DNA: TGTGCCTGGAAGGAGGGCGGGAGGATCTACAATGAGCAGTTCTTC. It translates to CAWKEGGRIYNEQFF.

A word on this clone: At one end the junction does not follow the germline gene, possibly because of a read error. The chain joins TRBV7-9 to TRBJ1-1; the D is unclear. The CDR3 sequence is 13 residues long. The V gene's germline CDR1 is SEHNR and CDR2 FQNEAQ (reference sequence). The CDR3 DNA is TGTTCCAGCAGCCCGGGGTCTTACACTGAAGCTTTCTTT. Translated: CSSSPGSYTEAFF.

The CDR3 DNA reads TGTGCCAGTTCCCCCGTCGGGGACTCCGATGAGCAGTTCTTC. Translating it yields CASSPVGDSDEQFF. The chain has TRBV19 and TRBJ2-1; TRBD2 might be the D (6 bases). Germline V gene lookup returns CDR1 LNHDA and CDR2 SQIVND (reference sequence). The CDR3 covers 14 residues. V lost 8 bases, J lost 8 bases, and 19 bases lay in between.

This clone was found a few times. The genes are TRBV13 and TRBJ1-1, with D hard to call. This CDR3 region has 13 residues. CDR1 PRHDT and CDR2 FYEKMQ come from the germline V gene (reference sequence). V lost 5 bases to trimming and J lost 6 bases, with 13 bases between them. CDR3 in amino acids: CASSLNSLSEAFF. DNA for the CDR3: TGTGCCAGCAGCCTGAATAGTCTTTCTGAAGCTTTCTTT.

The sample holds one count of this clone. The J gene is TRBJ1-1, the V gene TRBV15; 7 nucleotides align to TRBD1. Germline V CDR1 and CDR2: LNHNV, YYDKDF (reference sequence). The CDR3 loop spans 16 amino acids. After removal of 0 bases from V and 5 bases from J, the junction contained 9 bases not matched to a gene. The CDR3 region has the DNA TGTGCCACCAGCAGAGATGAGGCAGGGGGGTGGACTGAAGCTTTCTTT. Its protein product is CATSRDEAGGWTEAFF.

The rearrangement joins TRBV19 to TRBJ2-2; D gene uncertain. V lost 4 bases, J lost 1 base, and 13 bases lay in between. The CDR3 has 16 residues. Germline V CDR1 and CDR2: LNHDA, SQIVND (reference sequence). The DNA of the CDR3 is TGTGCCAGTAGTAATAGGCTAGTGGGGAACACCGGGGAGCTGTTTTTT. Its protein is CASSNRLVGNTGELFF.